Sample share makes the clone carrying this T cell receptor (beta chain) medium-sized. This entry comes from a study of T and B cells in COVID-19 patients. TRB was amplified from about 260-540 ng of blood genomic DNA. TRB rearrangements were amplified by multiplex PCR with BIOMED2 TRB-A/B primers. Via MiXCR, TCRdb re-called the multiplex PCR reads, giving one row per CDR3 protein. This table holds approximately 6,600 distinct CDR3 sequences, about a quarter found once. CDR3 length equals 15 residues. V was clipped by 7 bases and J by 0 bases, with 13 bases between them. In germline, CDR1 is LNHDA, CDR2 SQIVND (reference sequence).

The clonotype was recovered from a human donor with active COVID-19. Material for sequencing was blood. This chain links TRBV19 with TRBJ1-5; D not certain. The CDR3 loop reads CASTQDHPSNQPQHF. The CDR3 nucleotides are TGTGCCAGTACCCAGGACCACCCTAGCAATCAGCCCCAGCATTTT.